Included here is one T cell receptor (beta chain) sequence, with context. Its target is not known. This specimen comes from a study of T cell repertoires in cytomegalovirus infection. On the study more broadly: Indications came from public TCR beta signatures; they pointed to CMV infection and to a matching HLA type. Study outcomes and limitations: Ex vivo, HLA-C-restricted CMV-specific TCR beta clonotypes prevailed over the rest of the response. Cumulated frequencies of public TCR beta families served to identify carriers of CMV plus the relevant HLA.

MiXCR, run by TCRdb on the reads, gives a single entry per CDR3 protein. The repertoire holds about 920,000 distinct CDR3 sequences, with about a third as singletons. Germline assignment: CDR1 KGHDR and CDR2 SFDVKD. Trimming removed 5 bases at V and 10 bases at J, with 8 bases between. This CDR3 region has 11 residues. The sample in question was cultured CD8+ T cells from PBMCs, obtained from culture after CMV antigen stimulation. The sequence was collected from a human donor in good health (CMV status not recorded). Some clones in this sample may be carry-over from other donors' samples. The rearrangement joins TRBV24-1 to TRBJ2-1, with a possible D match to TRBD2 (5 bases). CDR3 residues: CATSGSGEQFF. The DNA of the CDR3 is TGTGCCACCAGTGGGTCGGGAGAGCAGTTCTTC.